The 13 T cell receptor beta chains below were found in one sample sequenced in a study of beta chain features in type 1 diabetes. The authors reverse transcribed all of the isolated RNA, so sequencing captured expressed TCRB transcripts. Clones were sequenced by immunoSEQ multiplex PCR, and TCRdb holds only the in-frame ones, with some missing. The repertoire has fewer than 450,000 clones, 13% of them found once; the top ten carry roughly 0.015%. Their antigens remain unidentified. Findings and limits, study-wide: Type 1 diabetes patients had TCRB CDR3s that were shorter (moderately but significantly so) in all four CD4+ subsets.

Sequencing was done on a sample of naive CD4+ T cells from blood. These receptors all come from a woman between 18 and 30 years old with type 1 diabetes.

The rearrangement links TRBV30 to TRBJ2-5; 8 positions agree with TRBD1. The CDR3 is 12 residues long. After removal of 7 bases from V and 5 bases from J, the junction contained 6 bases not matched to a gene. CDR1 is GTSNPN and CDR2 is SVGIG in the germline V gene (reference sequence). The CDR3 here is CASDRGGETQYF. CDR3 sequence (DNA): TGTGCCTCCGACAGGGGCGGGGAGACCCAGTACTTC.

This sequence joins TRBV15 and TRBJ2-3; 10 nucleotides line up with TRBD2. The CDR3 loop spans 17 amino acids. Germline CDR1 and CDR2: LNHNV and YYDKDF (reference sequence). V was pared by 0 bases and J by 3 bases, with 6 bases of the junction left unmatched. The CDR3: CATSRELLAGVTDTQYF. CDR3 bases: TGTGCCACCAGCAGAGAGCTCCTAGCGGGAGTAACAGATACGCAGTATTTT.

The chain combines TRBV15 with TRBJ2-2; 10 nucleotides line up with TRBD2. V lost 0 bases, J lost 9 bases, and 4 bases stayed unmatched. Germline V gene data show CDR1 as LNHNV and CDR2 as YYDKDF (reference sequence). The CDR3 contains 15 residues. Written as DNA, the CDR3 is TGTGCCACCAGCAGAGATCTAGCGGGGGAGAGGGAGCTGTTTTTT. Its protein product is CATSRDLAGERELFF.

The chain links TRBV7-2 to TRBJ2-5, with no clear D. There are 15 residues in the CDR3. The V and J ends lost 3 bases and 4 bases respectively, with 15 bases between them. Per germline, CDR1 SGHTA and CDR2 FQGNSA. CDR3 DNA: TGTGCCAGCAGCTTTATCCCGCTAGATGCAGAGACCCAGTACTTC. Translation: CASSFIPLDAETQYF.

V usage is TRBV5-1 and J usage is TRBJ2-2; no firm D call. Germline values: CDR1 SGHRS, CDR2 YFSETQ. CDR3 length: 14 residues. With 0 bases removed from V and 3 bases from J, the gap between germline ends came to 6 bases. The CDR3 spells CASSLGLYTGELFF. The CDR3, as DNA: TGCGCCAGCAGCTTGGGACTTTACACCGGGGAGCTGTTTTTT.

V is TRBV19 and J is TRBJ1-5; 7 bases map to TRBD1. Trimming cost V 5 bases and J 4 bases; bases outside gene matches: 2. The CDR3 totals 13 residues. The V gene's germline CDR1 is LNHDA and CDR2 SQIVND (reference sequence). As DNA, the CDR3 is TGTGCCAGTAGTTTACAGGGGAATCAGCCCCAGCATTTT. Translation: CASSLQGNQPQHF.

The V and J genes are TRBV10-3 and TRBJ2-7; 9 positions agree with TRBD1. This CDR3 has 16 residues. V trimming: 10 bases; J trimming: 0 bases; junction bases outside the gene matches: 13. The germline CDR1 and CDR2 sequences are ENHRY and SYGVKD. CDR3 nucleotide sequence: TGTGCCACCCACCGCGCCGGGACAGGGATCTCCTACGAGCAGTACTTC. Its translation: CATHRAGTGISYEQYF.

The chain carries TRBV5-4 and TRBJ2-3; 8 bases fit TRBD1. Germline trimming cut 2 bases from V and 5 bases from J; bases unmatched to any gene: 10. CDR3 length: 16 amino acids. CDR1 SGHNT and CDR2 YYREEE come from the germline V gene (reference sequence). CDR3 region: CASSFQRQGALDTQYF. For the CDR3, the DNA is TGTGCCAGCAGCTTCCAGAGGCAGGGGGCATTAGATACGCAGTATTTT. Variable domain in full (rest from reference TRBV5-4 and TRBJ2-3): ETGVTQSPTHLIKTRGQQVTLRCSSQSGHNTVSWYQQALGQGPQFIFQYYREEENGRGNFPPRFSGLQFPNYSSELNVNALELDDSALYLCASSFQRQGALDTQYFGPGTRLTVL.

V usage is TRBV6-5 and J usage is TRBJ2-4; tentative D call: TRBD2 (7 bases). CDR1 and CDR2 (germline): MNHEY, SVGAGI. The CDR3 sequence is 13 residues long. V was clipped by 3 bases and J by 7 bases, with 10 bases between them. CDR3 nucleotide sequence: TGTGCCAGCAGTTATAAGGGGGGGAACATTCAGTACTTC. Translating it yields CASSYKGGNIQYF.

The gene calls are TRBV30 and TRBJ1-1; 8 nucleotides align to TRBD1. V shed 0 bases, J shed 4 bases, and the junction held 4 bases outside the gene matches. CDR1 is GTSNPN, CDR2 SVGIG, per germline (reference sequence). The CDR3 runs to 14 residues. In nucleotides, the CDR3 is TGTGCCTGGAGTGTACTGACAGGGGTCACTGAAGCTTTCTTT. This gives the protein CAWSVLTGVTEAFF. Looking up the rest from reference TRBV30 and TRBJ1-1 gives the full variable domain: SQTIHQWPATLVQPVGSPLSLECTVEGTSNPNLYWYRQAAGRGLQLLFYSVGIGQISSEVPQNLSASRPQDRQFILSSKKLLLSDSGFYLCAWSVLTGVTEAFFGQGTRLTVV.

The rearrangement uses TRBV7-9 and TRBJ2-7, with 12 bases that match TRBD2. CDR3 size: 13 residues. Germline trimming cut 4 bases from V and 6 bases from J; bases unmatched to any gene: 1. The germline CDR1 and CDR2 sequences are SEHNR and FQNEAQ (reference sequence). The CDR3 sequence is CASSSLAGGEQYV. For the CDR3, the DNA is TGTGCCAGCAGCTCACTAGCGGGAGGCGAGCAGTACGTC.

The chain recombines TRBV7-2 with TRBJ1-1; TRBD1 might be the D (6 bases). There are 15 residues in the CDR3. Trimming removed 2 bases at V and 1 base at J, with 11 bases between. Germline-derived CDR1 and CDR2 are SGHTA and FQGNSA. CDR3 loop: CASSLTGGGNTEAFF. DNA of the CDR3: TGTGCCAGCAGCTTAACGGGGGGCGGGAACACTGAAGCTTTCTTT.

CDR3 nucleotides: TGTGCCAGCGTACCAGGGGGCACAGATACGCAGTATTTT. This encodes CASVPGGTDTQYF. The chain carries TRBV6-1 and TRBJ2-3; D might be TRBD1 (6 bases). The CDR3 sequence is 13 residues long. Trimming shortened V by 8 bases and J by 1 base, and 10 bases separated the two germline ends. Germline CDR1 reads MNHNS; CDR2 reads SASEGT.